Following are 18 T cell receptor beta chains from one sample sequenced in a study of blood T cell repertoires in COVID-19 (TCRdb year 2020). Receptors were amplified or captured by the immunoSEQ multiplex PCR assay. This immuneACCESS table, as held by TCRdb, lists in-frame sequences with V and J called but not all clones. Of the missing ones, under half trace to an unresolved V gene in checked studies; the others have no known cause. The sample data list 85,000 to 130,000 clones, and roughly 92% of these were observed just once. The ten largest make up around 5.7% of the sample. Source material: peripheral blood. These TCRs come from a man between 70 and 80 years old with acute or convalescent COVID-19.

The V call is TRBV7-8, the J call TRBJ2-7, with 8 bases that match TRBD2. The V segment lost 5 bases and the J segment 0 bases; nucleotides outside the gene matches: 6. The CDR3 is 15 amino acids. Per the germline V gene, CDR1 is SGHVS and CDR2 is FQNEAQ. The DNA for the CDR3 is TGTGCCAGCAGCAAACTAGCGGTTAGCTCCTACGAGCAGTACTTC. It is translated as CASSKLAVSSYEQYF.

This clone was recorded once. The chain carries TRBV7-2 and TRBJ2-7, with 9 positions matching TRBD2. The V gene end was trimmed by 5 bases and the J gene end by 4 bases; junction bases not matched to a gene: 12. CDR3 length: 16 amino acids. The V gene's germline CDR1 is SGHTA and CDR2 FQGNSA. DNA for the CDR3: TGTGCCAGCAGCAACCCAGCGGTAGCGGGAGCTTACGAGCAGTACTTC. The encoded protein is CASSNPAVAGAYEQYF.

The DNA of the CDR3 is TGTGCCAGCAGTTTAACTTGGGAGGGTAGAGCTTTCTTT. Protein sequence: CASSLTWEGRAFF. The chain recombines TRBV27 with TRBJ1-1; D remains unclear. Trimming cost V 2 bases and J 10 bases, with 14 bases left between them. This CDR3 contains 13 residues. Germline values: CDR1 MNHEY, CDR2 SMNVEV (reference sequence).

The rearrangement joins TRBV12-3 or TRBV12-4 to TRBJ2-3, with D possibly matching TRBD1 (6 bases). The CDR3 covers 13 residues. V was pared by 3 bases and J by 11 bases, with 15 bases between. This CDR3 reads CASSLATEQGQYF. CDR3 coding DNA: TGTGCCAGCAGTTTGGCTACGGAACAGGGGCAGTATTTT.

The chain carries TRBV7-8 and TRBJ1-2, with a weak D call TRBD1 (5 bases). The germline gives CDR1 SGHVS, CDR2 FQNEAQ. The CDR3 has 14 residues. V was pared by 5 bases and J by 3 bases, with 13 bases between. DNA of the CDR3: TGTGCCAGCAGCCGAGAAAGGGGATACTATGGCTACACCTTC. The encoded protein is CASSRERGYYGYTF.

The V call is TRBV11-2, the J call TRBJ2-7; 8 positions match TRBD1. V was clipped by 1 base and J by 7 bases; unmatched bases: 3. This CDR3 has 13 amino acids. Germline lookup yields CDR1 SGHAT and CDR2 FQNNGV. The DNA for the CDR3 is TGTGCCAGCAGCTTAGGGACAGGGAGAGAGCAGTACTTC. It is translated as CASSLGTGREQYF.

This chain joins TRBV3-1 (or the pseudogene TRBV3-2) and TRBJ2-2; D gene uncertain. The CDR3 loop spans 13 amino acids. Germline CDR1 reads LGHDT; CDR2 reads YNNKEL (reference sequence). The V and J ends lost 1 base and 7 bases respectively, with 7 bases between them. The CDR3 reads CASSQVAVGELFF. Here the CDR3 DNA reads TGTGCCAGCAGCCAAGTGGCCGTCGGGGAGCTGTTTTTT.

DNA for the CDR3: TGTGCCAGCGGGACAGGGGATGGCTACACCTTC. It encodes CASGTGDGYTF. The chain couples TRBV12-3 or TRBV12-4 to TRBJ1-2, with 10 bases matching TRBD1. J gave up 6 bases and V 8 bases, and 0 bases lay outside the gene matches. The CDR3 loop spans 11 amino acids.

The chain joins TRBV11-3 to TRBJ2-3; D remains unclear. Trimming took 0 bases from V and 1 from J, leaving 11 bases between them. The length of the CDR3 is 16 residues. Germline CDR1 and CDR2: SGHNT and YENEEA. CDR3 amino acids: CASSLDYSGGTDTQYF. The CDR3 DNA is TGTGCCAGCAGCTTAGACTACTCCGGAGGCACAGATACGCAGTATTTT.

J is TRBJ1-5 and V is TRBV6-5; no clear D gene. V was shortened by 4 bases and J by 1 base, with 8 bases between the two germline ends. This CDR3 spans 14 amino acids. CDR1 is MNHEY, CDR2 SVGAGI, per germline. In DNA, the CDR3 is TGTGCCAGCAGTTCGACTTCGAGCAATCAGCCCCAGCATTTT. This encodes CASSSTSSNQPQHF.

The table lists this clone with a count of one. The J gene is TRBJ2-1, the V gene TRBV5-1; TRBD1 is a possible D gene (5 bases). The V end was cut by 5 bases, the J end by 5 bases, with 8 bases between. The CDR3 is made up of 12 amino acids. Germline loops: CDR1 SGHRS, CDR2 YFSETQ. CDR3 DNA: TGCGCCAGCAGGGACACTGACAATGAGCAGTTCTTC. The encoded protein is CASRDTDNEQFF.

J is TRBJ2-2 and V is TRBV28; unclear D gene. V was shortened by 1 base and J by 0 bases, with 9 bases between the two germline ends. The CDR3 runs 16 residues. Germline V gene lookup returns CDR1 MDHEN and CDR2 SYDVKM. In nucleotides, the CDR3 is TGTGCCAGCAGTTTATCCACCGAGGCGAACACCGGGGAGCTGTTTTTT. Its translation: CASSLSTEANTGELFF.

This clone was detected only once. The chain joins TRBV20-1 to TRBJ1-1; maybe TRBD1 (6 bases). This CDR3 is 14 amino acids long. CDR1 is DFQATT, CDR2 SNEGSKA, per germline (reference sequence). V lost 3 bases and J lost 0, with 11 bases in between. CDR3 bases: TGCAGTGCTAGTGGGACACGGATGAACACTGAAGCTTTCTTT. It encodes CSASGTRMNTEAFF.

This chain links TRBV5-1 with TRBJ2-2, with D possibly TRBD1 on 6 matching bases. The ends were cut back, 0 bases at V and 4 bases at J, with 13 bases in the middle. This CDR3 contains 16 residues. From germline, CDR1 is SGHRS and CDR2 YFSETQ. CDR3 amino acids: CASSLEGVMGTGELFF. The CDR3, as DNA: TGCGCCAGCAGCTTGGAGGGGGTTATGGGCACCGGGGAGCTGTTTTTT.

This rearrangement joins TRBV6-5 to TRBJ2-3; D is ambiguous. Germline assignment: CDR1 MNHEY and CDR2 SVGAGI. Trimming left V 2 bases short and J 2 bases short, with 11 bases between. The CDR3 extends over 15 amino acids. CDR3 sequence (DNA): TGTGCCAGCAGTTACATTAGCCTTTCCACAGATACGCAGTATTTT. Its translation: CASSYISLSTDTQYF.

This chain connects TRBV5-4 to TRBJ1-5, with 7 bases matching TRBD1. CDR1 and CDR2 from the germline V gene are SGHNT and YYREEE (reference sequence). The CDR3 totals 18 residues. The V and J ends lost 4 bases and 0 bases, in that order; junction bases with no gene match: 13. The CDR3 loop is CASSPSGTELYSNQPQHF. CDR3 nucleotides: TGTGCCAGCAGCCCATCCGGGACAGAACTTTATAGCAATCAGCCCCAGCATTTT.

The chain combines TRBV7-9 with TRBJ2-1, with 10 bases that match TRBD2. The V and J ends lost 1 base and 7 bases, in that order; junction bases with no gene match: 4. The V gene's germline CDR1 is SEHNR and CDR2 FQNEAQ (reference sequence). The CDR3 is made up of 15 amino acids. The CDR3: CASSLEAGGRNEQFF. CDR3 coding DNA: TGTGCCAGCAGCTTAGAAGCGGGGGGGCGAAATGAGCAGTTCTTC.

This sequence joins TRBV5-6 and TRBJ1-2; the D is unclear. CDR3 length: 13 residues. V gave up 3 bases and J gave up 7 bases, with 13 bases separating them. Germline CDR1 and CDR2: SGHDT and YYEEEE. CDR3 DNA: TGTGCCAGCAGCTCAGGTCAGAGGGCTGGCTACACCTTC. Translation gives CASSSGQRAGYTF.